This passage covers 18 T cell receptor beta chains from one sample sequenced in a study of long-term antiretroviral therapy in people with HIV. The assay used was immunoSEQ (version v3.0), run at survey level. The table came from immunoSEQ multiplex PCR; TCRdb's copy has only in-frame clones and leaves some out. The table records about 19,000 clones, about 80% of them present only once. The starting material was unsorted PBMCs, obtained 0.2 years after starting antiretroviral therapy. The receptors originated from a woman between 35 and 50 years old with HIV.

This clone was observed a handful of times. The chain links TRBV18 to TRBJ1-5; D may be TRBD1 (5 bases). Germline loops: CDR1 KGHSH, CDR2 LQKENI. V was pared by 6 bases and J by 3 bases, with 12 bases between. CDR3 length: 14 residues. Here the CDR3 reads CASSVRAFNQPQHF. DNA of the CDR3: TGTGCCAGCTCTGTCAGGGCTTTCAATCAGCCCCAGCATTTT.

The sample holds one count of this clone. The V gene is TRBV11-2, the J gene TRBJ2-6; no definite D call. From germline, CDR1 is SGHAT and CDR2 FQNNGV. The germline V and J ends were trimmed by 7 bases and 0 bases, with 16 bases remaining between them. The CDR3 is 17 amino acids. This CDR3 is CASTERASSSGANVLTF. In nucleotides, the CDR3 is TGTGCCAGCACCGAAAGGGCGTCTAGCTCTGGGGCCAACGTCCTGACTTTC.

A few counts support this clone. This chain connects TRBV14 to TRBJ1-3; no definite D call. Germline CDR1 reads SGHDN; CDR2 reads FVKESK. The CDR3 sequence is 14 residues long. Deletions cut 4 bases from V and 4 bases from J, with 11 bases between. CDR3 DNA sequence: TGTGCCAGCAGCCTCAACACGGGAGGAAACACCATATATTTT. Amino acids: CASSLNTGGNTIYF.

The gene calls are TRBV6-7 and TRBJ2-1, with 11 bases that match TRBD2. TRBV6-7 is an open reading frame whose function is uncertain. Trimming at V came to 4 bases and at J to 7 bases, leaving 12 bases not matched to a gene. The CDR3 length is 17 residues. The CDR3 nucleotides read TGTGCCAGCAGTTTACCCTCGGGGACTAGCGGATTAAATGAGCAGTTCTTC. Its translation: CASSLPSGTSGLNEQFF.

This clone was observed a few times. CDR3 residues: CASSLGVGGQPQHF. The CDR3 DNA follows: TGTGCCAGCAGCTTGGGTGTAGGGGGTCAGCCCCAGCATTTT. This chain joins TRBV5-5 and TRBJ1-5; D may be TRBD1 (6 bases). V shed 0 bases and J shed 6 bases, with 10 bases lying between them. CDR3 length: 14 amino acids. The germline CDR1 and CDR2 sequences are SGHKS and YYEKEE (reference sequence).

This clone was seen only once. The CDR3 DNA is TGTGCCAGCAGCTTGTTCACAGGGGAAGCTTTCTTT. This gives the protein CASSLFTGEAFF. The V and J genes are TRBV5-4 and TRBJ1-1, with D possibly being TRBD1 (6 bases). Germline V gene data show CDR1 as SGHNT and CDR2 as YYREEE (reference sequence). The CDR3 sequence is 12 residues long. Deletions cut 1 base from V and 8 bases from J, with 9 bases between.

This clone came up once. The genes are TRBV19 and TRBJ2-6; TRBD1 matches 9 bases. Germline values: CDR1 LNHDA, CDR2 SQIVND (reference sequence). The V segment lost 5 bases and the J segment 9 bases; nucleotides outside the gene matches: 5. The CDR3 runs 14 residues. The CDR3 DNA follows: TGTGCCAGTAGTCAGGACAGGGGAGTCAACGTCCTGACTTTC. This encodes CASSQDRGVNVLTF.

The chain employs TRBV6-5 and TRBJ2-3; D unresolved. The CDR3 totals 13 residues. Germline V lookup: CDR1 MNHEY, CDR2 SVGAGI. Deletions cut 8 bases from V and 1 base from J, with 10 bases between. The CDR3 spells CASGLSGTDTQYF. As DNA, the CDR3 is TGTGCCAGCGGATTGAGCGGCACAGATACGCAGTATTTT.

V and J are TRBV18 and TRBJ1-2; D gene ambiguous. This CDR3 comprises 12 residues. Between the trimmed V and J ends, which lost 1 base and 7 bases, there was a span of 7 bases. CDR1 and CDR2 (germline): KGHSH, LQKENI. CDR3 residues: CASSPQPSGYTF. CDR3 bases: TGTGCCAGCTCACCACAACCGTCTGGCTACACCTTC.

In its sample, this clone was seen a few times. This chain uses TRBV6-1 with TRBJ1-1; D unresolved. Germline-derived CDR1 and CDR2 are MNHNS and SASEGT. CDR3 length: 15 residues. V gave up 6 bases and J gave up 1 base, with 15 bases separating them. The CDR3 DNA follows: TGTGCCAGCAGCCCGGTAGTGGGAGGGAACACTGAAGCTTTCTTT. Translated, it gives CASSPVVGGNTEAFF.

This clone turned up a few times. This sequence joins TRBV18 and TRBJ2-3, with TRBD2 identical over 7 bases. V was clipped by 5 bases and J by 4 bases; unmatched bases: 3. CDR1 is KGHSH and CDR2 is LQKENI in the germline V gene. The CDR3 consists of 13 residues. For the CDR3, the DNA is TGTGCCAGCTCAAGTACTAGCGCAGATACGCAGTATTTT. Amino acid sequence: CASSSTSADTQYF.

This clone was counted a few times. CDR3 protein: CASSLWRNTGELFF. CDR3 nucleotide sequence: TGTGCCAGCAGTTTATGGAGGAACACCGGGGAGCTGTTTTTT. The genes are TRBV27 and TRBJ2-2; D unclear. CDR3 size: 14 residues. Germline V gene sequence: CDR1 MNHEY, CDR2 SMNVEV (reference sequence). V dropped 1 base and J dropped 1 base, with 4 bases sitting between them.

This chain joins TRBV25-1 and TRBJ1-3, with 7 bases that match TRBD1. In germline, CDR1 is MGHDK, CDR2 SYGVNS. The CDR3 covers 15 residues. Trimming removed 5 bases from V and 4 bases from J; junction bases left unmatched: 8. CDR3 in amino acids: CASSPPQGVGNTIYF. Written as DNA, the CDR3 is TGTGCCAGCAGTCCCCCCCAGGGGGTCGGAAACACCATATATTTT.

The chain uses TRBV7-8 and TRBJ1-1; D is possibly TRBD1 (5 bases). Trimming shortened V by 7 bases and J by 0 bases, and 12 bases separated the two germline ends. The CDR3 runs to 14 residues. The germline V gene encodes CDR1 SGHVS and CDR2 FQNEAQ. Written as DNA, the CDR3 is TGTGCCAGCATACAGGACCGAATGAACACTGAAGCTTTCTTT. Encoded protein: CASIQDRMNTEAFF.

This clone was seen once. The chain recombines TRBV7-9 with TRBJ2-7; D call uncertain. V was shortened by 3 bases and J by 0 bases, with 9 bases between the two germline ends. This CDR3 comprises 14 residues. Germline loops: CDR1 SEHNR, CDR2 FQNEAQ (reference sequence). DNA for the CDR3: TGTGCCAGCAGCTTCCCCCGAGACTCCTACGAGCAGTACTTC. Translating gives CASSFPRDSYEQYF.

The chain joins TRBV5-8 to TRBJ1-2; weak D call: TRBD1 (6 bases). The germline gives CDR1 SGHTS, CDR2 YDEGEE. This CDR3 has 13 amino acids. The germline V and J ends were trimmed by 0 bases and 8 bases, with 11 bases remaining between them. CDR3 sequence (DNA): TGTGCCAGCAGCTTGGACAGGGCGTACGGCTACACCTTC. Protein: CASSLDRAYGYTF.

This clone appeared a few times. The V call is TRBV4-1, the J call TRBJ2-7, with 8 bases lining up with TRBD1. Trimming cost V 2 bases and J 5 bases; bases outside gene matches: 11. The CDR3 consists of 16 residues. CDR1 is MGHRA, CDR2 YSYEKL, per germline. The CDR3 loop reads CASSQLVGTGTDEQYF. CDR3 in DNA: TGCGCCAGCAGCCAACTCGTAGGGACAGGAACAGACGAGCAGTACTTC.

V is TRBV14 and J is TRBJ1-3; D is undetermined. Deletions cut 5 bases from V and 0 bases from J, with 2 bases between. The germline V gene encodes CDR1 SGHDN and CDR2 FVKESK. This CDR3 spans 12 amino acids. The CDR3 DNA follows: TGTGCCAGCAGCGGCTCTGGAAACACCATATATTTT. This sequence encodes CASSGSGNTIYF.